The 21 T cell receptor beta chains below all came from one sample that was sequenced in a study of blood T cell repertoires in COVID-19. Profiled with immunoSEQ multiplex PCR; TCRdb holds only in-frame clones, not every one. The sample contains approximately 220,000 clones, around 89% of which appear only once. Sequenced: PBMCs or T cells enriched from blood (not recorded which). The receptors originated from a woman in her twenties or thirties who had recovered from COVID-19.

This chain uses TRBV4-2 with TRBJ1-4, with 8 bases fitting TRBD1. The CDR3 covers 15 residues. The ends lost 6 bases at V and 6 bases at J; junction bases unmatched: 9. Germline V gene sequence: CDR1 LGHNA, CDR2 YNFKEQ. The CDR3 here is CASSRTRGLDEKLFF. CDR3 nucleotides: TGTGCCAGCAGTCGTACCAGGGGGCTCGATGAAAAACTGTTTTTT.

The table lists this clone with a count of one. The CDR3 sequence: CASSFGRTNTEAFF. For the CDR3, the DNA is TGTGCCAGCAGCTTTGGACGGACAAACACTGAAGCTTTCTTT. This chain connects TRBV11-1 to TRBJ1-1; D perhaps matches TRBD1 (5 bases). The CDR3 length is 14 residues. The germline V gene has CDR1 SGHAT and CDR2 FQDESV (reference sequence). V lost 3 bases, J lost 2 bases, and 10 bases lay in between.

The V gene is TRBV9, the J gene TRBJ2-3, with 10 bases matching TRBD2. The CDR3 totals 19 residues. J was trimmed by 1 base and V by 1 base; bases with no gene match: 12. Germline V gives CDR1 SGDLS, CDR2 YYNGEE. The chain's CDR3 is CASSVRAGGPMIGTDTQYF. The CDR3 DNA follows: TGTGCCAGCAGCGTACGAGCGGGGGGGCCTATGATCGGCACAGATACGCAGTATTTT.

V gene TRBV6-2 or TRBV6-3 combines with J gene TRBJ2-3, with 8 bases identical to TRBD2. This CDR3 has 13 amino acids. Germline loops: CDR1 MNHEY, CDR2 SVGEGT. The ends lost 5 bases at V and 4 bases at J; junction bases unmatched: 2. As DNA, the CDR3 is TGTGCCAGCAGTAGCGGGGGTGCAGATACGCAGTATTTT. Translating it yields CASSSGGADTQYF.

The CDR3 nucleotides read TGTGCCAGCAGCCCCTCCGGGACAGTACACATGAACACTGAAGCTTTCTTT. Translated: CASSPSGTVHMNTEAFF. The V and J genes are TRBV7-2 and TRBJ1-1; 7 nucleotides align to TRBD1. Germline CDR1 and CDR2: SGHTA and FQGNSA. The CDR3 length is 17 residues. V lost 5 bases to trimming and J lost 0 bases; unmatched junction nucleotides: 12.

The chain combines TRBV5-6 with TRBJ1-2, with D maybe TRBD1 (5 bases). The CDR3 extends over 15 amino acids. The germline V and J ends were trimmed by 6 bases and 6 bases, with 21 bases remaining between them. Germline loops: CDR1 SGHDT, CDR2 YYEEEE. CDR3 loop: CASTWGLGPVDGYTF. The CDR3 bases are TGTGCCAGCACCTGGGGACTGGGGCCGGTAGATGGCTACACCTTC.

The chain has TRBV9 and TRBJ2-7; D gene ambiguous. CDR1 and CDR2 from the germline V gene are SGDLS and YYNGEE. Trimming took off 3 bases at V and 6 bases at J, with 10 bases between the two ends. This CDR3 region has 12 residues. CDR3 DNA: TGTGCCAGCAGCGCCGCTGGCAGCGAGCAGTACTTC. Its protein product is CASSAAGSEQYF.

The chain is built from TRBV7-2 and TRBJ2-7; 12 bases agree with TRBD2. There are 19 residues in the CDR3. V shed 3 bases and J 3 bases; nucleotides not matched to a gene: 15. Germline loops: CDR1 SGHTA, CDR2 FQGNSA. The CDR3 DNA reads as TGTGCCAGCAGCTTGAGAACAGCTAGCGGGGGGGCCGGTTTCTACGAGCAGTACTTC. Translation: CASSLRTASGGAGFYEQYF.

V usage is TRBV5-1 and J usage is TRBJ1-4; no clear D. The ends were cut back, 1 base at V and 1 base at J, with 14 bases in the middle. The V gene's germline CDR1 is SGHRS and CDR2 YFSETQ. The CDR3 extends over 17 amino acids. CDR3 region: CASSLYGLGVTNEKLFF. The CDR3, as DNA: TGCGCCAGCAGCTTGTACGGACTCGGGGTAACTAATGAAAAACTGTTTTTT.

V and J are TRBV4-1 and TRBJ1-3; D is unresolved. CDR3 length: 16 amino acids. Germline CDR1 is MGHRA and CDR2 is YSYEKL. Trimming pared 0 bases from V and 0 bases from J, leaving 9 bases between. CDR3 nucleotide sequence: TGCGCCAGCAGCCAAGATATCACCTACTCTGGAAACACCATATATTTT. Translated, it gives CASSQDITYSGNTIYF.

This chain links TRBV5-1 with TRBJ1-1; TRBD1 agrees at 11 bases. The CDR3 is 14 residues long. CDR1 and CDR2 from the germline V gene are SGHRS and YFSETQ. V gave up 4 bases and J gave up 4 bases; unmatched junction bases: 3. In DNA, the CDR3 is TGCGCCAGCAGCCCGGGACAGGGGGTCACTGAAGCTTTCTTT. This translates into CASSPGQGVTEAFF. The whole variable domain, remainder taken from reference TRBV5-1 and TRBJ1-1, is KAGVTQTPRYLIKTRGQQVTLSCSPISGHRSVSWYQQTPGQGLQFLFEYFSETQRNKGNFPGRFSGRQFSNSRSEMNVSTLELGDSALYLCASSPGQGVTEAFFGQGTRLTVV.

V and J are TRBV6-1 and TRBJ2-7; 10 bases agree with TRBD1. Looked up from germline, CDR1 is MNHNS and CDR2 is SASEGT. This CDR3 comprises 14 residues. With 2 bases clipped from V and 4 bases from J, the junction kept 2 bases outside the gene matches. CDR3 amino acids: CASSERDRGYEQYF. CDR3 sequence (DNA): TGTGCCAGCAGTGAACGGGACAGGGGATACGAGCAGTACTTC.

The chain combines TRBV6-5 with TRBJ1-5; TRBD1 aligns across 7 bases. The CDR3 spans 14 residues. Germline trimming cut 6 bases from V and 3 bases from J; bases unmatched to any gene: 5. Per the germline V gene, CDR1 is MNHEY and CDR2 is SVGAGI. The CDR3 here is CASRNQGVNQPQHF. The CDR3 DNA reads as TGTGCCAGCAGGAATCAGGGGGTCAATCAGCCCCAGCATTTT.

This chain connects TRBV9 to TRBJ2-7, with 8 bases identical to TRBD1. V shed 4 bases, J shed 1 base, and the junction held 4 bases outside the gene matches. Per the germline V gene, CDR1 is SGDLS and CDR2 is YYNGEE. There are 14 residues in the CDR3. The CDR3 loop is CASSSGTGSYEQYF. The CDR3 DNA follows: TGTGCCAGCAGCTCCGGGACAGGATCCTACGAGCAGTACTTC.

V and J are TRBV19 and TRBJ1-1; D is unresolved. This CDR3 spans 15 amino acids. Trimming removed 5 bases from V and 0 bases from J, with 13 bases in between. Germline-derived CDR1 and CDR2 are LNHDA and SQIVND (reference sequence). CDR3 amino acids: CASSPRGIMNTEAFF. In DNA, the CDR3 is TGTGCCAGTAGTCCTAGAGGGATCATGAACACTGAAGCTTTCTTT.

The chain combines TRBV5-4 with TRBJ2-1; 9 nucleotides agree with TRBD1. The CDR3 is 14 residues long. Germline lookup yields CDR1 SGHNT and CDR2 YYREEE (reference sequence). V dropped 3 bases and J dropped 7; count of bases not matched to a gene: 5. The CDR3 loop reads CASSSRTGDNEQFF. DNA for the CDR3: TGTGCCAGCAGCTCTAGGACAGGGGATAATGAGCAGTTCTTC.

The V and J genes are TRBV7-2 and TRBJ2-1, with 10 positions matching TRBD2. The germline V gene has CDR1 SGHTA and CDR2 FQGNSA. V dropped 4 bases and J dropped 8; count of bases not matched to a gene: 11. The CDR3 contains 16 residues. CDR3 in amino acids: CASSSQSGGARDEQFF. The CDR3 nucleotides read TGTGCCAGCAGCTCCCAGAGCGGGGGGGCCCGGGATGAGCAGTTCTTC.

The chain couples TRBV7-2 to TRBJ1-5; D is possibly TRBD1 (6 bases). Germline loops: CDR1 SGHTA, CDR2 FQGNSA. This CDR3 region has 13 residues. The germline V and J ends were trimmed by 1 base and 13 bases, with 14 bases remaining between them. Here the CDR3 DNA reads TGTGCCAGCAGCTTAGGACATACCGGGACACAGCATTTT. Its protein is CASSLGHTGTQHF. Together with reference TRBV7-2 and TRBJ1-5, the CDR3 gives the full variable domain: GAGVSQSPSNKVTEKGKDVELRCDPISGHTALYWYRQSLGQGLEFLIYFQGNSAPDKSGLPSDRFSAERTGGSVSTLTIQRTQQEDSAVYLCASSLGHTGTQHFGDGTRLSIL.

The chain is built from TRBV5-5 and TRBJ1-2; TRBD1 matches at 9 bases. The J segment lost 7 bases and the V segment lost 4 bases, leaving 11 bases of the junction unmatched. Germline V gene lookup returns CDR1 SGHKS and CDR2 YYEKEE (reference sequence). The CDR3 length is 15 residues. CDR3 nucleotides: TGTGCCAGCAGCGATCGGACAGGGGCTTCGGTTGGCTACACCTTC. It codes for CASSDRTGASVGYTF.

CDR3 region: CASSLESSYNSPLHF. CDR3 nucleotides: TGTGCCAGTAGTTTGGAGAGCTCCTATAATTCACCCCTCCACTTT. The genes are TRBV19 and TRBJ1-6; D not certain. V was shortened by 5 bases and J by 0 bases, with 8 bases between the two germline ends. The CDR3 loop spans 15 amino acids. Germline V CDR1 and CDR2: LNHDA, SQIVND (reference sequence).

The chain carries TRBV19 and TRBJ1-1; D may be TRBD1 (6 bases). Germline V lookup: CDR1 LNHDA, CDR2 SQIVND (reference sequence). The CDR3 spans 14 residues. Between the trimmed V and J ends, which lost 5 bases and 2 bases, there was a span of 12 bases. The CDR3 sequence: CASSVDRLNTEAFF. CDR3 DNA: TGTGCCAGTAGTGTTGACAGGCTTAACACTGAAGCTTTCTTT.